Listed below are T cell receptor beta chains from one sample, sequenced in a study of cytomegalovirus exposure and HLA in healthy donors. This table comes from immunoSEQ multiplex PCR, and its TCRdb copy is limited to in-frame clones, with some not included. The sample shows about 200,000 clones, around 84% of them seen only once. Material: PBMCs. Source of these receptors: a woman aged 25-40 years in good health and CMV-seropositive. CDR3s include the opening cysteine and the closing phenylalanine or tryptophan. Fields, in order: D gene, clone size, J gene, V gene, CDR3 DNA, CDR3 protein. A D gene is named only where the DNA matches it firmly. Only part of the rows carry a size: once, few, many, or a class if the clone is expanded.

TRBD1	NA	TRBJ1-1	TRBV5-4	TGTGCCAGCAGCCTACAGGGGTTTGTCGGGACTGAAGCTTTCTTT	CASSLQGFVGTEAFF
NA	NA	TRBJ1-5	TRBV7-9	TGTGCCAGCAGCAACGGACAGCATCGGCCCCAGCATTTT	CASSNGQHRPQHF
NA	NA	TRBJ2-3	TRBV2	TGTGCCAGCAGTTTAAGGGGGAGAGATGTAGATACGCAGTATTTT	CASSLRGRDVDTQYF
TRBD1	many	TRBJ1-1	TRBV5-1	TGCGCCAGCAGCTCCTACTACACCACAGGGGAGAGGATTGAAGCTTTCTTT	CASSSYYTTGERIEAFF
TRBD2	once	TRBJ2-1	TRBV9	TGTGCCAGCAGCGCAATAGCGGGAGTAAGCAATGAGCAGTTCTTC	CASSAIAGVSNEQFF
TRBD1	NA	TRBJ1-2	TRBV5-6	TGTGCCAGCAGCCTAAGGACAGGAGGGGTTCGTGGCTACACCTTC	CASSLRTGGVRGYTF
TRBD2	NA	TRBJ2-3	TRBV7-9	TGTGCCAGCAGCTTCTCCAGACTAGCGGAACGCACAGATACGCAGTATTTT	CASSFSRLAERTDTQYF
TRBD1	NA	TRBJ2-7	TRBV9	TGTGCCAGCAGCGTCGCCGGGACAGGGACCGACGAGCAGTACTTC	CASSVAGTGTDEQYF
NA	NA	TRBJ2-7	TRBV6-6	TGTGCCAGCAGTTATGTTAACGAGCAGTACTTC	CASSYVNEQYF
NA	NA	TRBJ2-7	TRBV15	TGTGCCACCAGCAACACAGGGTCGCAGTACTTC	CATSNTGSQYF
NA	NA	TRBJ1-1	TRBV29-1	TGCAGCGTTGATAGCGGGGGCTACAACACTGAAGCTTTCTTT	CSVDSGGYNTEAFF
TRBD1	NA	TRBJ1-2	TRBV27	TGTGCCAGCAGTCGCCAGGGGGTGGGCTATGGCTACACCTTC	CASSRQGVGYGYTF